This T cell receptor (beta chain) was captured in a study of T cells in Graves' hyperthyroidism and ophthalmopathy. The study's findings and limits: With a median lead of about 6.9 months before onset, the model predicted ophthalmopathy.

Clinical symptoms, serum thyroxine, TRAb, thyroid ultrasound and orbital computed tomography informed diagnoses. Fresh peripheral blood, more than 8 ml of it, supplied the PBMCs. CDR3 length: 13 residues. CDR1 is DFQATT, CDR2 SNEGSKA, per germline (reference sequence). Amplified TCR beta CDR3 regions derived from RNA transcripts. HTBI primers were used for first-round RT-PCR of the TCR CDR3. One entry per CDR3 protein, called by TCRdb with MiXCR from the multiplex PCR reads. In the table there are around 55,000 distinct CDR3 sequences, 48% of which are singletons. As for this clonotype: Its cognate antigen is unknown. At one of its ends the junction is not consistent with the germline gene, which may arise from a read error.

J is TRBJ1-1 and V is TRBV20-1, with a weak D call TRBD1 (5 bases). Sequenced sample: blood. This receptor was identified in a woman aged 45-65 years with Graves' ophthalmopathy. The CDR3 DNA sequence: TGCAGTGCTAGAGGGACCCAAGGGGTGGAAGTTTTCTTT. Its protein is CSARGTQGVEVFF.